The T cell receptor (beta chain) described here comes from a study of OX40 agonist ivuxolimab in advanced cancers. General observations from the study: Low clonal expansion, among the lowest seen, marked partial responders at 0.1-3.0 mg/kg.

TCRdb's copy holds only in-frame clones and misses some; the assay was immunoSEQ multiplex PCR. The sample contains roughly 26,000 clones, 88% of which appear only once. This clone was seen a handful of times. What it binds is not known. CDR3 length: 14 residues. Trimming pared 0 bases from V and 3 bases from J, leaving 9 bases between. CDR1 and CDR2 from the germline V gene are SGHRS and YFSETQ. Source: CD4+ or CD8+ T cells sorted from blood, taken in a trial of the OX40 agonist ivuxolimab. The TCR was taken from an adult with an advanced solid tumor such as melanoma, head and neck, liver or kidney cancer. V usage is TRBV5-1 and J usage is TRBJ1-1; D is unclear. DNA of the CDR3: TGCGCCAGCAGCTTGGCCTGGGCCCACACTGAAGCTTTCTTT. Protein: CASSLAWAHTEAFF.